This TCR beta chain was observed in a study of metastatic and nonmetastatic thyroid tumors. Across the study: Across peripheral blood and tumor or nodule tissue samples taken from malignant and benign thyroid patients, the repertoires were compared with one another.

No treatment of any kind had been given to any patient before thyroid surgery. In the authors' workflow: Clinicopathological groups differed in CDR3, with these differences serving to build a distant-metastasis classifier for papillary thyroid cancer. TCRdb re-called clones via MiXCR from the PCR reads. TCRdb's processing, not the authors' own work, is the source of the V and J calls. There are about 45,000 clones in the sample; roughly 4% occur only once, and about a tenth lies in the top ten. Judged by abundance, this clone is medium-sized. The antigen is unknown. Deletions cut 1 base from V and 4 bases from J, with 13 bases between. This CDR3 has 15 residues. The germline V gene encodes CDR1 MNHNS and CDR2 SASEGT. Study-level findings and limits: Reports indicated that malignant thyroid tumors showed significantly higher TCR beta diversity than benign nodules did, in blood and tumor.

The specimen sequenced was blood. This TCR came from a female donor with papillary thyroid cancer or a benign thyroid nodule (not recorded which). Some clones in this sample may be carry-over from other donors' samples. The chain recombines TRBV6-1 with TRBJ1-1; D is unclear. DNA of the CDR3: TGTGCCAGCAGTGAAGTCACGGACGGAGCCACTGAAGCTTTCTTT. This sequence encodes CASSEVTDGATEAFF.